What follows are 6 T cell receptor beta chains derived from one specimen sequenced in a study of beta chain features in type 1 diabetes. Isolated RNA was reverse transcribed in full, so expressed TCRB transcripts were sequenced. The repertoire was sequenced with immunoSEQ multiplex PCR; TCRdb's copy has only in-frame clones and lacks some. The sample shows 300,000 to 350,000 clones, less than 9.5% of them seen only once. The source material was central memory CD4+ T cells from blood. These receptors originate from a woman aged 18-29 years in good health.

This chain connects TRBV4-3 to TRBJ2-1; 10 bases are shared with TRBD2. Germline CDR1 reads LGHNA; CDR2 reads YSLEER. Trimming removed 1 base from V and 3 bases from J; junction bases left unmatched: 6. The CDR3 covers 17 residues. The CDR3, as DNA: TGCGCCAGCAGCCAAGTGTTGGCTAGCGGGGGCTACAATGAGCAGTTCTTC. It specifies CASSQVLASGGYNEQFF.

The chain links TRBV29-1 to TRBJ2-2, with D tentatively TRBD2 (6 bases). With 0 bases removed from V and 7 bases from J, the gap between germline ends came to 12 bases. The CDR3 length is 14 residues. Germline CDR1 and CDR2: SQVTM and ANQGSEA. This CDR3 is CSVEEGRRDGELFF. The CDR3 DNA reads as TGCAGCGTTGAAGAAGGCAGGAGGGACGGGGAGCTGTTTTTT.

Ten or more counts support this clone. The chain has TRBV2 and TRBJ2-7; D gene uncertain. The CDR3 contains 14 residues. Trimming took off 6 bases at V and 0 bases at J, with 12 bases between the two ends. Germline CDR1 is SNHLY and CDR2 is FYNNEI. The chain's CDR3 is CASRDLLSSYEQYF. In DNA form, the CDR3 reads TGTGCCAGCAGGGACCTCTTGAGCTCCTACGAGCAGTACTTC.

The V gene is TRBV25-1, the J gene TRBJ1-3; no reliable D call. The V and J ends lost 7 bases and 4 bases respectively, with 14 bases between them. CDR3 length: 14 residues. Germline CDR1 and CDR2: MGHDK and SYGVNS. The CDR3 here is CASTKGGFGNTIYF. In DNA, the CDR3 is TGTGCCAGCACAAAGGGAGGGTTCGGAAACACCATATATTTT.

In its sample, this clone was seen a few times. The rearrangement joins TRBV6-5 to TRBJ2-1; 10 positions match TRBD2. V lost 5 bases and J lost 12; bases outside the gene matches: 7. The CDR3 spans 13 residues. Looked up from germline, CDR1 is MNHEY and CDR2 is SVGAGI. The CDR3 DNA follows: TGTGCCAGCAGTCCGGAATGGACTAGCGGGCAGTTCTTC. It codes for CASSPEWTSGQFF.

The chain is built from TRBV4-2 and TRBJ2-2; D is unclear. Trimming pared 0 bases from V and 2 bases from J, leaving 7 bases between. There are 15 residues in the CDR3. From germline, CDR1 is LGHNA and CDR2 YNFKEQ. CDR3 protein: CASSQELANTGELFF. DNA for the CDR3: TGTGCCAGCAGCCAAGAGTTAGCTAACACCGGGGAGCTGTTTTTT.